This T cell receptor beta chain appears in the sequencing data of a study of regulatory T cells in long-lasting Graves disease. Time point of the sample: newly diagnosed GD, antithyroid drugs for less than 3 months. Extracted PBMC RNA gave rise to the TCR library. A peripheral blood sample, roughly 8.5 milliliters in volume, was drawn into EDTA tubes. The TCR beta library used iRepertoire HTBI primers with Arm-PCR amplification of CDR3. TCRdb fed the multiplex PCR reads into MiXCR, producing one record per CDR3 protein. The sample lists hundreds of thousands of distinct CDR3 sequences; 16% were seen once. The germline V gene has CDR1 GTSNPN and CDR2 SVGIG (reference sequence). This CDR3 spans 15 amino acids. V lost 0 bases, J lost 1 base, and 9 bases lay in between. Study outcomes and limitations: With 2,741 shared public clonotypes, persistent patients exceeded new patients, who shared more than 750.

A few counts support this clonotype. As yet, its antigen is unknown. These data were also filed under a second study, of T cells in Graves' hyperthyroidism and ophthalmopathy. That work contributes: Together with thyroid ultrasound, orbital computed tomography, serum thyroxine and TRAb, clinical symptoms were used for diagnoses.

Specimen: peripheral blood mononuclear cells (PBMCs), collected at new diagnosis, from a patient treated with antithyroid drugs. This receptor was taken from a woman in her twenties or thirties with Graves disease. V gene TRBV30 combines with J gene TRBJ2-2; no firm D call. The CDR3 reads CAWSVRAVNTGELFF. CDR3 nucleotide sequence: TGTGCCTGGAGTGTACGGGCAGTGAACACCGGGGAGCTGTTTTTT.